This T cell receptor beta chain was identified in a study of blood T cell repertoires in COVID-19 (TCRdb year 2020). Regarding the research as a whole: Collaborator samples came from the United States, Italy and Spain and covered acute and convalescent phases of COVID-19. The material from the prospective study consisted of cDNA or gDNA derived from T cells, B-cell-depleted T cells, or PBMCs. The dataset comprised deeply sampled blood TCRbeta repertoires from subjects exposed to, actively infected with, or recovered from COVID-19. The repertoires were released in a freely available public database intended as a resource for research on the immune response to SARS-CoV-2. The samples were drawn from two sources: the first 160 participants of the ongoing ImmuneRACE study, and 1,000 to 1,500 subjects contributed by 6 global collaborators. The sample metadata nearly always contained a de-identified subject ID, COVID-19 status, age in years and sex. Where available, HLA class I and class II types were taken from metadata supplied by the sample provider and were not determined by assay-based typing. Overall results and qualifications from the work: The amount of clinical and demographic metadata varied by source and participant and was provided uncurated.

Whole blood was collected in K2EDTA tubes by collaborating institutions according to the institutions' own protocols. For TCRbeta analysis, collaborator samples were shipped as frozen whole blood, as isolated PBMCs, or as DNA extracted from either sample type. Regarding this clone: Its recognized antigen is unknown. Qualities for individual bases were not recorded, and no much larger clone is one base off.

Reading from cysteine to phenylalanine, the CDR3 counts 14 amino acids. Left in the record is the CDR3 DNA by itself, 42 bases read in frame from the first base. V is cut by 1 base and J by 4 bases, and the space between the germline ends is 9 bases. The CDR1 and CDR2 encoded by the germline V gene are SGHTA and FQGNSA. The immunoSEQ Assay, a bias-controlled multiplex PCR, was used to amplify TCRbeta CDR3 regions from genomic DNA. In the paper's pipeline: Within the assay, amplification of reference gene primers was used to estimate how many nucleated cells each sample contained. To quantify the absolute abundance of each unique TCRbeta CDR3 rearrangement, sequence reads were collapsed and filtered. For each sample, productive Simpson clonality was calculated by taking the square root of Simpson's diversity index across productive rearrangements. TCRdb took this table from immuneACCESS and kept in-frame rearrangements with V and J called. Such tables lack part of the clones; where checked against another copy, unresolved V genes explain under half of the gap, and the rest is unexplained. That table furnishes V, J and clone size, whereas the DNA furnished D and trimming. The table for this sample lists under 250,000 clones; around three quarters of them were counted only once. The ten largest make up less than 6% of the sample.

This receptor was obtained from a woman aged 65 to 85 with acute or convalescent COVID-19. Specimen: peripheral blood. The chain uses TRBV7-2 and TRBJ2-3, with no confident D gene call. In nucleotide form, the sequence is TGTGCCAGCAGCTTAGGGTACAGCTCAGATACGCAGTATTTT. Translated, this is CASSLGYSSDTQYF. With all but the CDR3 taken from the reference TRBV7-2 and TRBJ2-3 genes, the full variable domain is: GAGVSQSPSNKVTEKGKDVELRCDPISGHTALYWYRQSLGQGLEFLIYFQGNSAPDKSGLPSDRFSAERTGGSVSTLTIQRTQQEDSAVYLCASSLGYSSDTQYFGPGTRLTVL.